This TCR beta chain was captured by sequencing in a study of CD8 T cells in ankylosing spondylitis (dated by TCRdb to the late 2010s). For the wider study: T cell receptor beta repertoires were profiled in healthy donors and ankylosing spondylitis patients so that disease-linked TCR variants could be found. Peripheral blood was sampled, and synovial fluid was additionally collected from ankylosing spondylitis patients. The full study cohort comprised 25 or so ankylosing spondylitis patients and around 100 healthy donors. Study-level results and caveats: A CD8+ phenotype was shown by the disease-linked clones, which were found at relatively low frequencies in peripheral blood. A TCR beta motif of fewer than 10 highly homologous amino acid variants appeared characteristic of blood from ankylosing spondylitis patients. The disease-linked clones were reported as significantly enriched in matched synovial fluid samples from ankylosing spondylitis patients. Some motif variants had previously been reported in the synovial fluid and blood of reactive arthritis patients, which suggests shared mechanisms of disease initiation.

Sequencing relied on an Illumina HiSeq 2500. Quantitative 5'-RACE with molecular barcodes was the method used to prepare the TCR beta libraries. As for the authors' bioinformatics: To identify disease-linked TCR variants, a new computational method was used, one built on a probabilistic model of VDJ rearrangement. The public reads were quality trimmed at Q25 with fastp and then assembled into clones with MiXCR by TCRdb, keeping productive beta chains. Entries are consolidated by CDR3 protein sequence, retaining the most common genes and DNA. For this entry, the V and J calls and clone size follow TCRdb and not the study's own pipeline. The sample data list fewer than 50,000 distinct CDR3 sequences, and approximately 10% of these were observed just once. The ten largest clones take up about 1.4% of the sample. This clonotype was seen ten or more times. No cognate antigen has been identified for it. No much larger clone is present one base from it, and per-base qualities are unavailable.

Reading from cysteine to phenylalanine, the CDR3 counts 18 amino acids. Just the 54-base CDR3 DNA is kept, in frame starting at base 1. Based on the germline V gene, the CDR1 and CDR2 sequences are ENHRY and SYGVKD. V is clipped by 0 bases and J by 5 bases, and the sequence between their germline boundaries is 19 bases long. The receptor was derived from a male donor with ankylosing spondylitis or in good health (not recorded which). Recombination linked TRBV10-3 to TRBJ2-2, with a weak D call of TRBD1 (5 bases match). Sequencing was performed on blood, either unsorted or a sorted T cell fraction (not recorded which). For the CDR3, the sequence is CAISESIPQGLGTGELFF. The sequenced DNA: TGTGCCATCAGTGAGTCGATTCCCCAGGGTCTTGGAACCGGGGAGCTGTTTTTT.